These T cell receptor beta chains were read from a single sample in a study of T cells after yellow fever vaccination. TCRdb re-called the 5' RACE reads through MiXCR, storing one row per CDR3 protein. In the table there are about 300,000 distinct CDR3 sequences, 8.7% of which are singletons. Sequencing used CD4+ T cells sorted from PBMCs, obtained 5 days after the yellow fever booster vaccination. These receptors were taken from a young man who received the YFV17D yellow fever vaccine. Both conserved end residues are part of each CDR3. A D gene is named only where the DNA matches it firmly. Some rows have no size entry. The others give once, few or many, or a class for an expanded clone.

CDR3aa: CASSLLLMVGNIQYF
CDR3nt: TGCGCCAGCAGCCTTCTCCTGATGGTCGGAAACATTCAGTACTTC
j_gene: TRBJ2-4
v_gene: TRBV4-1
d_gene: .
abundance: many

CDR3aa: CASSFIQGRVRTDTQYF
CDR3nt: TGCGCCAGCAGCTTCATCCAGGGGCGCGTCCGCACAGATACGCAGTATTTT
j_gene: TRBJ2-3
v_gene: TRBV5-1
d_gene: .
abundance: .

CDR3aa: CSARPSGPASYNEQFF
CDR3nt: TGCAGTGCTAGGCCTTCGGGGCCCGCCTCCTACAATGAGCAGTTCTTC
j_gene: TRBJ2-1
v_gene: TRBV20-1
d_gene: .
abundance: few

CDR3aa: CASSFSRTGNTEAFF
CDR3nt: TGCGCCAGCAGCTTCTCCCGGACAGGTAACACTGAAGCTTTCTTT
j_gene: TRBJ1-1
v_gene: TRBV5-1
d_gene: TRBD1
abundance: few

CDR3aa: CASSLSYGGTGELFF
CDR3nt: TGCGCCAGCAGCTTGTCCTACGGGGGCACCGGGGAGCTGTTTTTT
j_gene: TRBJ2-2
v_gene: TRBV5-1
d_gene: .
abundance: many

CDR3aa: CASSPGLAGGKTQYF
CDR3nt: TGTGCCAGCAGCCCCGGACTCGCGGGGGGAAAGACCCAGTACTTC
j_gene: TRBJ2-5
v_gene: TRBV9
d_gene: TRBD2
abundance: .

CDR3aa: CASSLGASYGYTF
CDR3nt: TGCGCCAGCAGCTTGGGGGCTTCCTATGGCTACACCTTC
j_gene: TRBJ1-2
v_gene: TRBV5-1
d_gene: .
abundance: many

CDR3aa: CASSQVRQGDGYTF
CDR3nt: TGTGCCAGCAGCCAAGTCCGACAGGGTGATGGCTACACCTTC
j_gene: TRBJ1-2
v_gene: TRBV3-1
d_gene: TRBD1
abundance: .

CDR3aa: CASSQFTEDTQYF
CDR3nt: TGTGCCAGCAGCCAATTTACCGAAGATACGCAGTATTTT
j_gene: TRBJ2-3
v_gene: TRBV3-1
d_gene: .
abundance: few

CDR3aa: CASSPTRSYSGANVLTF
CDR3nt: TGTGCCAGCTCACCGACGCGGAGTTACTCTGGGGCCAACGTCCTGACTTTC
j_gene: TRBJ2-6
v_gene: TRBV18
d_gene: .
abundance: .

CDR3aa: CASSQDKGETQYF
CDR3nt: TGCGCCAGCAGCCAAGATAAGGGAGAGACCCAGTACTTC
j_gene: TRBJ2-5
v_gene: TRBV4-1
d_gene: .
abundance: .

CDR3aa: CSATDTANSPLHF
CDR3nt: TGCAGTGCGACAGACACAGCAAATTCACCCCTCCACTTT
j_gene: TRBJ1-6
v_gene: TRBV20-1
d_gene: .
abundance: many

CDR3aa: CASRLGIFTDTQYF
CDR3nt: TGTGCCAGCCGTCTCGGGATTTTCACAGATACGCAGTATTTT
j_gene: TRBJ2-3
v_gene: TRBV6-2/TRBV6-3
d_gene: .
abundance: .

CDR3aa: CASSLVGRLVGYTF
CDR3nt: TGTGCCAGCAGCTTAGTAGGGCGGTTGGTGGGCTACACCTTC
j_gene: TRBJ1-2
v_gene: TRBV11-2
d_gene: .
abundance: many

CDR3aa: CASSPGLGGNEQFF
CDR3nt: TGCGCCAGCAGTCCCGGACTAGGAGGGAATGAGCAGTTCTTC
j_gene: TRBJ2-1
v_gene: TRBV5-1
d_gene: TRBD2
abundance: .

CDR3aa: CAWSAARWYEQYF
CDR3nt: TGTGCCTGGAGTGCCGCACGGTGGTACGAGCAGTACTTC
j_gene: TRBJ2-7
v_gene: TRBV30
d_gene: .
abundance: .

CDR3aa: CASSQERTDTQYF
CDR3nt: TGCGCCAGCAGCCAAGAACGCACAGATACGCAGTATTTT
j_gene: TRBJ2-3
v_gene: TRBV4-3
d_gene: .
abundance: .

CDR3aa: CASSASRDSWGETQYF
CDR3nt: TGCGCCAGCAGCGCTTCGCGGGACTCCTGGGGGGAGACCCAGTACTTC
j_gene: TRBJ2-5
v_gene: TRBV5-1
d_gene: .
abundance: .

CDR3aa: CASSLQQVLREAFF
CDR3nt: TGTGCCAGCAGTTTGCAACAGGTGTTGAGGGAAGCTTTCTTT
j_gene: TRBJ1-1
v_gene: TRBV6-2/TRBV6-3
d_gene: .
abundance: many

CDR3aa: CASGMNTGELFF
CDR3nt: TGTGCCAGCGGTATGAACACCGGGGAGCTGTTTTTT
j_gene: TRBJ2-2
v_gene: TRBV2
d_gene: .
abundance: .

CDR3aa: CASRSDNEQFF
CDR3nt: TGCGCCAGCAGGTCAGACAATGAGCAGTTCTTC
j_gene: TRBJ2-1
v_gene: TRBV5-1
d_gene: .
abundance: .

CDR3aa: CASRYTWAANTGELFF
CDR3nt: TGTGCCAGCAGGTACACATGGGCCGCGAACACCGGGGAGCTGTTTTTT
j_gene: TRBJ2-2
v_gene: TRBV7-9
d_gene: .
abundance: few